This is a list of T cell receptor beta chains from one sample in a study of T cell repertoires in cytomegalovirus infection. TCRdb passed the reads through MiXCR, listing each CDR3 protein once. The sample lists 84,000 or so distinct CDR3 sequences; approximately 46% were seen once. Which antigens these TCRs recognize remains unknown. This material consisted of CD8+ T cells from cultured PBMCs, taken from culture after CMV antigen stimulation. The receptor source for this set is a human donor in good health (CMV status not recorded). Some clones in this sample may be carry-over from other donors' samples. Both conserved end residues are part of each CDR3. The D gene is left open where the match is weak. The size field is filled for only some rows; it gives once, few, many or a size class.

d_call,v_call,clone_size,j_call,cdr3_aa,cdr3_nt
.,TRBV7-2,.,TRBJ2-3,CARGGAGSTDTQYF,TGTGCCAGAGGCGGCGCGGGGAGCACAGATACGCAGTATTTT
TRBD1,TRBV28,.,TRBJ2-4,CASSLDRGIQYF,TGTGCCAGCAGTTTAGACAGGGGCATTCAGTACTTC
.,TRBV2,.,TRBJ2-7,CASSERTLPYEQYF,TGTGCCAGCAGTGAGCGGACATTGCCCTACGAGCAGTACTTC
.,TRBV29-1,.,TRBJ2-3,CSVRGDISTDTQYF,TGCAGCGTCCGAGGGGACATCTCCACAGATACGCAGTATTTT
.,TRBV7-9,.,TRBJ2-7,CASSFSAGSNEQYF,TGTGCCAGCAGCTTCTCGGCAGGATCCAACGAGCAGTACTTC
.,TRBV7-9,.,TRBJ1-1,CASSLLRLSNTEAFF,TGTGCCAGCAGCCTCCTTAGACTTTCGAACACTGAAGCTTTCTTT
TRBD2,TRBV4-2,many,TRBJ2-1,CASSQDASGSYNEQFF,TGTGCCAGCAGCCAAGATGCCAGCGGGAGCTACAATGAGCAGTTCTTC
TRBD1,TRBV5-1,many,TRBJ1-2,CASSPGQVNGYTF,TGCGCCAGCAGCCCGGGACAGGTTAATGGCTACACCTTC
.,TRBV7-8,few,TRBJ2-1,CASSSQDSSYNEQFF,TGTGCCAGCAGCTCACAGGATAGCTCCTACAATGAGCAGTTCTTC
.,TRBV27,.,TRBJ2-7,CASSLYPASEQYF,TGTGCCAGCAGTTTATATCCGGCGAGCGAGCAGTACTTC
TRBD1,TRBV19,.,TRBJ1-5,CASSRGDNSNQPQHF,TGTGCCAGTAGCAGGGGGGATAATAGCAATCAGCCCCAGCATTTT
TRBD1,TRBV11-2,.,TRBJ2-7,CASSLTRTGNLDEQYF,TGTGCCAGCAGCTTAACCCGGACAGGGAATTTGGACGAGCAGTACTTC
TRBD2,TRBV5-4,.,TRBJ2-2,CASSLEGLAAGELFF,TGTGCCAGCAGCTTGGAGGGACTAGCAGCTGGGGAGCTGTTTTTT
.,TRBV7-6,.,TRBJ2-5,CASSAVQQETQYF,TGTGCCAGCAGCGCGGTCCAGCAAGAGACCCAGTACTTC
.,TRBV6-1,.,TRBJ2-5,CASSEAGGTQETQYF,TGTGCCAGCAGTGAAGCGGGCGGGACCCAAGAGACCCAGTACTTC
TRBD2,TRBV7-9,.,TRBJ2-5,CASSIGYEGLAEETQYF,TGTGCCAGCAGCATTGGCTATGAGGGGCTAGCGGAAGAGACCCAGTACTTC
TRBD2,TRBV7-3,.,TRBJ2-1,CASSSFHSGRAGDEQFF,TGTGCCAGCAGCTCTTTCCACAGCGGGAGGGCAGGGGATGAGCAGTTCTTC
.,TRBV7-8,few,TRBJ2-3,CASSPTRDPQYF,TGTGCCAGCAGCCCCACCCGGGACCCGCAGTATTTT
.,TRBV2,.,TRBJ1-1,CASRSGNIEAFF,TGTGCCAGCCGATCGGGGAACATTGAAGCTTTCTTT
.,TRBV7-8,.,TRBJ1-1,CASSGTDSTEAFF,TGTGCCAGCAGCGGAACGGACAGTACTGAAGCTTTCTTT
.,TRBV12-3/TRBV12-4,.,TRBJ2-5,CASSLSENLNLIETQYF,TGTGCCAGCAGTTTGAGCGAGAATTTAAATCTAATAGAGACCCAGTACTTC
.,TRBV9,.,TRBJ2-7,CASSPPGTQVGEQYF,TGTGCCAGCAGCCCCCCCGGGACGCAGGTGGGAGAGCAGTACTTC
.,TRBV27,.,TRBJ2-1,CASRGGHNEQFF,TGTGCCAGCAGGGGGGGTCACAATGAGCAGTTCTTC
.,TRBV9,few,TRBJ1-1,CASSGSGAMNTEAFF,TGTGCCAGCAGCGGATCCGGGGCTATGAACACTGAAGCTTTCTTT
TRBD2,TRBV5-4,.,TRBJ2-1,CASRRTSGTSYNEQFF,TGTGCCAGCAGAAGGACTAGCGGGACCTCCTACAATGAGCAGTTCTTC
TRBD2,TRBV7-9,.,TRBJ2-5,CASSSTPGTSGSVKETQYF,TGTGCCAGCAGCTCAACCCCCGGGACTAGCGGGAGTGTTAAAGAGACCCAGTACTTC
.,TRBV5-4,.,TRBJ1-2,CASSLAGRVIVRGYTF,TGTGCCAGCAGCTTGGCCGGCAGGGTCATTGTACGGGGCTACACCTTC
TRBD1,TRBV29-1,.,TRBJ2-7,CSVEDLTEGQGAYEQYF,TGCAGCGTTGAAGATCTAACAGAGGGACAGGGGGCTTACGAGCAGTACTTC